The T cell receptor beta chain under discussion was sequenced for a study of CXCR4 blockade with PD-1 therapy in pancreatic cancer (dated by TCRdb to about 2019). About the full investigation: The study analyzed resected pancreatic ductal adenocarcinoma using both multiplex immunohistochemistry and TCRbeta immunosequencing, alongside ex vivo slice culture that tested PD-1 and CXCR4 blockade. To look at intratumoral heterogeneity, the researchers TCR-sequenced two geographically distinct regions from each of 6 tumors. Summary of the overall study and its limitations: Because only TCRbeta chains were sequenced, true antigen-specificity overlap among convergent dominant clones remained unconfirmed while awaiting paired alpha-beta single-cell sequencing. Tumors had clonal expansion, with a mean productive clonality of around 0.15 compared with around 0.05 in healthy blood, yet clonality showed no correlation with survival. Amino acid clone frequency correlated strongly with the number of distinct nucleotide rearrangements encoding it, suggesting convergent selection by common tumor antigens.

Using the immunoSEQ Assay at Adaptive Biotechnologies, the researchers immunosequenced TCRbeta CDR3 regions from the extracted DNA. The authors' pipeline ran thus. To quantify the absolute abundance of each unique TCRbeta CDR3, sequences were collapsed and filtered. Clonality, calculated using only productive in-frame rearrangements, was defined as 1 minus Pielou's evenness. Regional overlap was evaluated by tracking the top 100 nucleotide rearrangements across paired samples, and paired versus unrelated samples were compared using the Morisita index. Convergence of nucleotide rearrangements onto identical amino acid sequences was assessed with the immunoSEQ Rearrangement Details tool. This is the immuneACCESS table as TCRdb keeps it, with only in-frame sequences that have V and J called. A part of the clones is gone; compared with another copy, unresolved V genes explain less than half, and the rest is unexplained. The V and J calls and clone size come from that table; D and trimming were worked out from the DNA. This sample gives approximately 2,500 clones in total; approximately 40% of them show up just once. Of the sample, around 19% is held by the ten largest clones.

V and J are truncated by 4 bases and 1 base respectively, leaving an intervening sequence of 13 bases. CDR1 and CDR2 are read off the germline V gene as MDHEN and SYDVKM. Its CDR3 holds 15 amino acids, cysteine through phenylalanine. Only the CDR3 region is kept as DNA, spanning 45 bases read in frame from base 1. The patients who supplied the archived tumor blocks had received no neoadjuvant therapy before resection. In the preserved-tissue arm of the study, around 33 surgical resection samples from about 25 previously untreated pancreatic ductal adenocarcinoma patients were used. DNA for the resection arm was extracted from ten 5-micron curls of FFPE tumor lying next to the multiplex immunohistochemistry slide. About this clone: Its antigen has not been determined. One base away there is no much larger clone; base qualities are not given.

The clonotype was recovered from a human donor with pancreatic ductal adenocarcinoma. The sequencing input was tumor tissue. The rearrangement combines TRBV28 with TRBJ1-1; the D gene is perhaps TRBD1, on 6 matching bases. The CDR3 region has the sequence CASSSPTGQNTEAFF. The sequenced DNA: TGTGCCAGCAGTTCTCCAACAGGGCAGAACACTGAAGCTTTCTTT. The full variable domain, with segments outside the CDR3 supplied by the reference TRBV28 and TRBJ1-1 proteins, appears as DVKVTQSSRYLVKRTGEKVFLECVQDMDHENMFWYRQDPGLGLRLIYFSYDVKMKEKGDIPEGYSVSREKKERFSLILESASTNQTSMYLCASSSPTGQNTEAFFGQGTRLTVV.